This T cell receptor beta chain was sequenced during a study of OX40 agonist ivuxolimab in advanced cancers. Only in-frame clones appear in the TCRdb table, and some are missing; sequencing was by immunoSEQ multiplex PCR. The sample includes about 21,000 clones, about 83% seen only once; the top ten take 37%. With regard to this clone: Its antigen is undetermined.

Notes on the study in general: Among the least clonally expanded were partial responders at 0.1-3.0 mg/kg.

V lost 5 bases and J lost 5, with 18 bases in between. The CDR3 spans 15 residues. The V gene's germline CDR1 is MRHNA and CDR2 SNTAGT. The chain recombines TRBV6-4 with TRBJ1-1, with D perhaps matching TRBD1 (6 bases). Sequencing was performed on CD4+ or CD8+ T cells sorted from blood, taken in a trial of the OX40 agonist ivuxolimab. The sequence came from an adult with an advanced solid tumor such as melanoma, head and neck, liver or kidney cancer. The CDR3 region is CASSTHRAGGTEAFF. The CDR3, as DNA: TGTGCCAGCAGTACGCACAGGGCCGGAGGGACTGAAGCTTTCTTT.